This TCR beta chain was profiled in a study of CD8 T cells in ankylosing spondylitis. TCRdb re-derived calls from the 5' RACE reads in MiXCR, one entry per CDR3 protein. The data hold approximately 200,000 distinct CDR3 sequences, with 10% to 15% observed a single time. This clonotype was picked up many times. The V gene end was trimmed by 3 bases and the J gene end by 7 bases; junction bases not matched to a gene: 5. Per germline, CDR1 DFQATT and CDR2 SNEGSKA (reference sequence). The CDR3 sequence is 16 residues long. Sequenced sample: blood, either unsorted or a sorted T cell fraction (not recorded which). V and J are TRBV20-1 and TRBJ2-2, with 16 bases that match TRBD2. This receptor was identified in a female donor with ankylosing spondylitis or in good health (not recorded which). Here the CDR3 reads CSARRGLAGGGGELFF. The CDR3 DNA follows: TGCAGTGCTAGGAGGGGACTAGCGGGAGGGGGCGGGGAGCTGTTTTTT.